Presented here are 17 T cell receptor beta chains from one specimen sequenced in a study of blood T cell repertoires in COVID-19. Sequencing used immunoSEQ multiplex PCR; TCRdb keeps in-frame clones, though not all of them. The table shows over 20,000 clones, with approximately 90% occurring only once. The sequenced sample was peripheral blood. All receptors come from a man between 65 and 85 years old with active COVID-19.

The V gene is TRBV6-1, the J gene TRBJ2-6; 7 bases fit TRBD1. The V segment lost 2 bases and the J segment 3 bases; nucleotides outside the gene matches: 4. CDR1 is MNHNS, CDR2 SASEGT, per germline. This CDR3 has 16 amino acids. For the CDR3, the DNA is TGTGCCAGCAGTGAACGACAGGGAAATGGGGCCAACGTCCTGACTTTC. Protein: CASSERQGNGANVLTF.

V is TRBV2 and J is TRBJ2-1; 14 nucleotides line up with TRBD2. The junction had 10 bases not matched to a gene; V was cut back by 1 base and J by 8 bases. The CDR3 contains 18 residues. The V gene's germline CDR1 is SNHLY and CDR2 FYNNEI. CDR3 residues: CASSEDTGTSGSSDEQFF. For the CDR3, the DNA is TGTGCCAGCAGTGAAGATACCGGGACTAGCGGGAGTAGCGATGAGCAGTTCTTC.

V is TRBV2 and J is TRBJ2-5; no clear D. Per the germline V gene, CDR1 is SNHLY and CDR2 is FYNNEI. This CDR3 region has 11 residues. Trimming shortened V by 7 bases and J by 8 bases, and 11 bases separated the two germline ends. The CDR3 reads CASTERGTQYF. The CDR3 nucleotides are TGTGCCAGCACCGAGCGTGGAACCCAGTACTTC.

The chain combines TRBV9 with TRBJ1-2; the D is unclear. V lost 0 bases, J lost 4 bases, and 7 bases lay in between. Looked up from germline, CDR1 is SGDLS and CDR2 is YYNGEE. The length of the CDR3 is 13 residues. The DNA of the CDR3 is TGTGCCAGCAGCGTAGAGCACTTCTATGGCTACACCTTC. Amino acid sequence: CASSVEHFYGYTF.

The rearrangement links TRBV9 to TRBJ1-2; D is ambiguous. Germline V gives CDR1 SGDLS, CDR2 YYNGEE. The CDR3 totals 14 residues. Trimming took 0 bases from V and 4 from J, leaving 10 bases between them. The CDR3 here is CASSVDTAGYGYTF. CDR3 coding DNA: TGTGCCAGCAGCGTAGACACCGCTGGCTATGGCTACACCTTC.

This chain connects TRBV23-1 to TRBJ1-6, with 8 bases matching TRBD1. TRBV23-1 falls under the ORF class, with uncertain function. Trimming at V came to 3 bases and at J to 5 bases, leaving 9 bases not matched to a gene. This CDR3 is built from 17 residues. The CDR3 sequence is CASSQQGAILDNSPLHF. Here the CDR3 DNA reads TGCGCCAGCAGTCAGCAGGGGGCTATTTTAGATAATTCACCCCTCCACTTT.

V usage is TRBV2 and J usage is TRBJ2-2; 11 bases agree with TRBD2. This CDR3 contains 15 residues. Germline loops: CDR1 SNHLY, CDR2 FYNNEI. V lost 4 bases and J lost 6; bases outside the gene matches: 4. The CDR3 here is CASSATTSGAGELFF. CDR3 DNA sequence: TGTGCCAGCAGTGCCACGACTAGCGGGGCCGGGGAGCTGTTTTTT.

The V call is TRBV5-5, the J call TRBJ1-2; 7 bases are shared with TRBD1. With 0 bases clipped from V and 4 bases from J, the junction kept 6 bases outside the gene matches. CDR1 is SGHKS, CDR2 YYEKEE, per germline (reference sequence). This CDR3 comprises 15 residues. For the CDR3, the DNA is TGTGCCAGCAGCTTGGTAGGGGGCGTCGGCTATGGCTACACCTTC. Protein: CASSLVGGVGYGYTF. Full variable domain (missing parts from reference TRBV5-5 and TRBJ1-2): DAGVTQSPTHLIKTRGQQVTLRCSPISGHKSVSWYQQVLGQGPQFIFQYYEKEERGRGNFPDRFSARQFPNYSSELNVNALLLGDSALYLCASSLVGGVGYGYTFGSGTRLTVV.

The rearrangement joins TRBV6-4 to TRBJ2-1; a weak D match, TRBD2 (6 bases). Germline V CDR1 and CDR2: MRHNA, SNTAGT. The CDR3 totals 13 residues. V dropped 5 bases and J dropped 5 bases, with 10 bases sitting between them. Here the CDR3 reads CASSREENNEQFF. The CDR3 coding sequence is TGTGCCAGCAGTAGGGAGGAAAACAATGAGCAGTTCTTC.

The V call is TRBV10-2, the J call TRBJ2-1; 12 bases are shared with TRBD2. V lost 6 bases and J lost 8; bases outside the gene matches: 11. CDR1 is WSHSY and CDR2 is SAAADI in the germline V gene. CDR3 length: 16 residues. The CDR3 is CASSPGLAGSKHEQFF. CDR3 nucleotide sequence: TGCGCCAGCAGCCCCGGACTAGCGGGGTCGAAACATGAGCAGTTCTTC.

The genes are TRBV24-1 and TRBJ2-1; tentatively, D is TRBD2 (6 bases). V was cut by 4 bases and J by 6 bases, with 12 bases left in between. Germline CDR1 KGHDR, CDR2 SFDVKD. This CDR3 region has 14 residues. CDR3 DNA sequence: TGTGCCACCAGTGACACCCTAGCGAGCAATGAGCAGTTCTTC. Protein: CATSDTLASNEQFF.

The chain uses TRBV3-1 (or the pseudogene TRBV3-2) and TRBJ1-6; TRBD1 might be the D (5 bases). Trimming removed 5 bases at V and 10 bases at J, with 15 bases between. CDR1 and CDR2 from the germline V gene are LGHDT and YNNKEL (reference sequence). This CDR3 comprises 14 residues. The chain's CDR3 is CASSTGPISSPLHF. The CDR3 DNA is TGTGCCAGCAGCACAGGACCCATAAGCTCACCCCTCCACTTT.

The CDR3 loop reads CASSLVRGEQYF. DNA of the CDR3: TGTGCCAGCAGCTTAGTCAGGGGCGAGCAGTACTTC. The chain uses TRBV7-9 and TRBJ2-7; maybe TRBD1 (6 bases). Between the trimmed V and J ends, which lost 1 base and 6 bases, there was a span of 7 bases. The CDR3 runs to 12 residues. CDR1 and CDR2 from the germline V gene are SEHNR and FQNEAQ (reference sequence).

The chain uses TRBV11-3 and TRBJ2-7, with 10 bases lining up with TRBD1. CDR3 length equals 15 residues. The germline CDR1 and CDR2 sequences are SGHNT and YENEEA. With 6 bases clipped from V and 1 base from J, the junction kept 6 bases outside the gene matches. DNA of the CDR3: TGTGCCAGCAGTCGTCCGGGACAGGGGTCCTACGAGCAGTACTTC. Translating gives CASSRPGQGSYEQYF.

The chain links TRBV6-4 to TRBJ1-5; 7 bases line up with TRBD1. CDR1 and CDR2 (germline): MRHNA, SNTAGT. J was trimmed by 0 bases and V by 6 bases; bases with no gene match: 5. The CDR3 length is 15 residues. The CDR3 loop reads CASSQQGTSNQPQHF. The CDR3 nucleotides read TGTGCCAGCAGCCAACAGGGGACTAGCAATCAGCCCCAGCATTTT.

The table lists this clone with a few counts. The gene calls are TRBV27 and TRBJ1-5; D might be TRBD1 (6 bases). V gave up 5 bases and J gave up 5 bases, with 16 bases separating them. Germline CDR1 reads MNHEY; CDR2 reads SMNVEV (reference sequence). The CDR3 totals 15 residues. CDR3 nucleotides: TGTGCCAGCAGTCCTGGACAGAGCCCCGATCAGCCCCAGCATTTT. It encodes CASSPGQSPDQPQHF.

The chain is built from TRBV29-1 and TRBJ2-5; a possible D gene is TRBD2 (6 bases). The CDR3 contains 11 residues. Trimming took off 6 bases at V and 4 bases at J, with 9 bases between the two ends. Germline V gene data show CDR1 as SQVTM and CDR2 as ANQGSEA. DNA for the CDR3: TGCAGCGTGGAGGGTGGAGAGACCCAGTACTTC. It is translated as CSVEGGETQYF.